The clone carrying this T cell receptor (beta chain) was seen ten or more times. What it recognizes is unknown. The germline V gene has CDR1 MDHEN and CDR2 SYDVKM. The CDR3 consists of 14 residues. Trimming shortened V by 7 bases and J by 4 bases, and 16 bases separated the two germline ends. This specimen comes from a study of T-cell memory formation after mild COVID-19. Overall study findings and caveats: Mainly CM and EM harbored the contracting CD4+ clones; mainly EMRA harbored the CD8+ ones.

TCR alpha and TCR beta cDNA libraries with sample barcodes and UMIs came from 5'RACE using constant-segment primers. Using its own MiXCR run on the 5' RACE reads, TCRdb lists one record per CDR3 protein. The sample consists of 350,000 to 550,000 distinct CDR3 sequences, more than 15% of them appearing once. This sequence joins TRBV28 and TRBJ1-2; D is perhaps TRBD1 (6 bases). The sequenced sample was PBMCs or a T cell subset sorted from them (not recorded which). The sequence came from a man younger than 35 who had mild COVID-19 (a few samples of this study predate the infection). Cell type and time point are not known. CDR3 protein: CASTASGAIYGYTF. The CDR3 coding sequence is TGTGCCAGCACCGCATCAGGGGCAATCTATGGCTACACCTTC.